Listed here are 5 T cell receptor beta chains from one sample, sequenced in a study of cytomegalovirus exposure and HLA in healthy donors. This table comes from immunoSEQ multiplex PCR, and its TCRdb copy is limited to in-frame clones, with some not included. The data contain fewer than 70,000 clones, approximately 90% of them singletons. The material sequenced was PBMCs. The receptor set was obtained from a man younger than 35 in good health and CMV-seronegative.

In DNA form, the CDR3 reads TGTGCCAGCCACAAAGACAGGGGCGGCTACACCTTC. It encodes CASHKDRGGYTF. The chain joins TRBV2 to TRBJ1-2; 8 positions match TRBD1. Per the germline V gene, CDR1 is SNHLY and CDR2 is FYNNEI. The CDR3 extends over 12 amino acids. V lost 8 bases to trimming and J lost 8 bases; unmatched junction nucleotides: 7. The whole variable domain, remainder taken from reference TRBV2 and TRBJ1-2, is EPEVTQTPSHQVTQMGQEVILRCVPISNHLYFYWYRQILGQKVEFLVSFYNNEISEKSEIFDDQFSVERPDGSNFTLKIRSTKLEDSAMYFCASHKDRGGYTFGSGTRLTVV.

The chain couples TRBV6-5 to TRBJ1-5; possible D gene TRBD1, 5 bases. The V and J ends lost 10 bases and 4 bases respectively, with 17 bases between them. The CDR3 runs to 14 residues. Germline loops: CDR1 MNHEY, CDR2 SVGAGI. DNA of the CDR3: TGTGCCACCCAACCGGGACTGCCGAATCAGCCCCAGCATTTT. This gives the protein CATQPGLPNQPQHF.

CDR3 protein: CASRDYYGYTF. The CDR3 DNA reads as TGTGCCAGCCGGGACTATTATGGCTACACCTTC. The V and J genes are TRBV28 and TRBJ1-2, with a possible D match to TRBD1 (5 bases). The CDR3 runs 11 residues. Per the germline V gene, CDR1 is MDHEN and CDR2 is SYDVKM. V was pared by 8 bases and J by 5 bases, with 9 bases between.

Here the CDR3 reads CASSRRVTTGKQETQYF. The CDR3 DNA reads as TGTGCCAGCTCACGCAGAGTAACGACAGGGAAACAAGAGACCCAGTACTTC. The chain employs TRBV18 and TRBJ2-5; 7 bases align to TRBD1. Looked up from germline, CDR1 is KGHSH and CDR2 is LQKENI. V lost 4 bases and J lost 2; bases outside the gene matches: 13. This CDR3 has 17 residues.

V and J are TRBV4-1 and TRBJ2-3, with D possibly being TRBD2 (5 bases). This CDR3 comprises 17 residues. Per the germline V gene, CDR1 is MGHRA and CDR2 is YSYEKL. Trimming cost V 0 bases and J 6 bases, with 19 bases left between them. The CDR3: CASSQEEASWGEDTQYF. CDR3 DNA sequence: TGCGCCAGCAGCCAAGAGGAGGCTTCTTGGGGTGAGGATACGCAGTATTTT.